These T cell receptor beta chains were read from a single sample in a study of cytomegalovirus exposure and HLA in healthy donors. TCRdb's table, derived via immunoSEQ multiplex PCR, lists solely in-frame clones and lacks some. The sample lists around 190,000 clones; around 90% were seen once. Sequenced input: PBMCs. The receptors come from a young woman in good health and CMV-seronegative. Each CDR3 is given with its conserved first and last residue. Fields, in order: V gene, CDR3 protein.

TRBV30,CAWGLSNYGYTF
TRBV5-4,CASSLSRGPQETQYF
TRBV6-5,CASNGYQQPQHF
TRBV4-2,CASSQGQGANTGELFF
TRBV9,CASSVAGTISQPQHF
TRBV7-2,CASSLTAGARYEQYF
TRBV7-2,CASSPGTNQETQYF
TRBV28,CASSWGRAYEQYF
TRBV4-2,CASSQEGAGETQYF
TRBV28,CASSPPGGGRKHDTQYF
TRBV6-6,CASRNEQGRDTQYF
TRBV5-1,CASSLVAEPSYEQYF
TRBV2,CASGGTGGNQPQHF
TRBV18,CASSPPTSGNEKLFF
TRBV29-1,CSVAGGQGYEQYF
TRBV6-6,CATLWRGRNTEAFF
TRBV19,CASSMPGPIQYF
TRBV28,CASSLLRLAGISYNEQFF
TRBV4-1,CASSQEPPGRGYGQPQHF
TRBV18,CASSSGGETQYF
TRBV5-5,CASSLEDRGAIEAFF
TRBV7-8,CASSNRPGQGWYEQYF
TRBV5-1,CASSSDPGQGNEQYF
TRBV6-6,CATKRGTEAFF
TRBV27,CASSTMGHTEAFF
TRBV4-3,CASSKGTGGPGTEAFF
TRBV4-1,CASSQDFAGIYTEAFF
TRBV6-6,CASRSGSEGNTEAFF
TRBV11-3,CASTIFGQLPTDTQYF
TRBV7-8,CASSLLSAGTEAFF
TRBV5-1,CASREGQGNTGELFF
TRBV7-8,CASRLSSGRNEQYF
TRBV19,CASSIAGMDQPQHF
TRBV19,CASSFNRGMNTEAFF
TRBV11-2,CASSLTGGQPQHF
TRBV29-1,CSVAPRRGHNEQFF
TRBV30,CAWSLGQGKEKLFF